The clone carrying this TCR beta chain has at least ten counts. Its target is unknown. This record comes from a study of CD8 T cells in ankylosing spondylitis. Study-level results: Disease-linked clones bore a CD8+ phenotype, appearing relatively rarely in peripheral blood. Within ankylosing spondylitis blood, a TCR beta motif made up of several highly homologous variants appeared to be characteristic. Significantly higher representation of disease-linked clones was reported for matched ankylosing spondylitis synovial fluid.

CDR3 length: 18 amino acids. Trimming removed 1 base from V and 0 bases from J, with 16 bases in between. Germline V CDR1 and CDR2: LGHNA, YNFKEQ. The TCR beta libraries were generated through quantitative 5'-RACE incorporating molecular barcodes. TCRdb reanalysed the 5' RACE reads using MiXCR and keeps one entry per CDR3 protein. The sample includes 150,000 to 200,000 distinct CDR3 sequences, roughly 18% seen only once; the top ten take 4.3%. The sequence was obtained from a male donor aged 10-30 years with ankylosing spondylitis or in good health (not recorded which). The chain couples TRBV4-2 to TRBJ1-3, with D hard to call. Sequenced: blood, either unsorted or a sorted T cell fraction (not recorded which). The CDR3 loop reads CASSQGATVTLSGNTIYF. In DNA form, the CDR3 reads TGTGCCAGCAGCCAAGGGGCAACGGTGACCCTCTCTGGAAACACCATATATTTT.